The 7 T cell receptor beta chains below come from one sample, sequenced in a study of tumor-infiltrating lymphocytes in primary liver carcinoma (dated by TCRdb to 2016 to 2017). Without any cell sorting, total RNA and DNA were co-extracted from roughly 18-30 mg of bulk tissue using the AllPrep DNA/RNA mini kit. Sequencer: Illumina HiSeq 2500. Using a constant-region primer and ProtoScript II reverse transcriptase, TCRbeta-specific cDNA was reverse-transcribed from around 500 ng total RNA. TCRbeta libraries were built with three nested multiplex PCR rounds, a slightly modified ARM-PCR procedure. Each of the first two PCR rounds ran for approximately 10 cycles using multiplex TRBV1-TRBV30 forward primers together with a Cbeta reverse primer. TCRdb applied fastp at Q25 and MiXCR to the public reads, then kept only in-frame beta chains. Under each unique CDR3 protein, matching rows form one entry showing the most common genes and DNA. The table for this sample lists fewer than 150,000 distinct CDR3 sequences; approximately 70% of them were counted only once. The ten largest account for around 9.3% of the sample.

The sample was liver tumor tissue from sampling region 1. The sample's cell subset or site label, decoded: tumor region T1, superior pole. These receptors came from a woman aged 55-69 years with primary liver carcinoma and hepatitis B virus infection.

Ten or more counts support this clonotype. The chain links TRBV12-3 or TRBV12-4 to TRBJ2-3; 8 positions match TRBD2. The J segment lost 2 bases and the V segment lost 4 bases, leaving 11 bases of the junction unmatched. This CDR3 contains 17 residues. Here the CDR3 reads CASSYLSGLGNTDTQYF. The CDR3 nucleotides read TGTGCCAGCAGTTATCTTTCGGGACTAGGAAACACAGATACGCAGTATTTT.

In regard to this clonotype: Being one base from a much bigger clone, this may be a read error. The chain combines TRBV29-1 with TRBJ2-4, with TRBD1 identical over 9 bases. V lost 2 bases to trimming and J lost 5 bases; unmatched junction nucleotides: 13. Germline V CDR1 and CDR2: SQVTM, ANQGSEA. The CDR3 totals 17 residues. CDR3 nucleotides: TGCAGCGTTGAAACAGGGGGCGCGTCAGGAACCGAAAACATTCAGTACTTC. Its protein is CSVETGGASGTENIQYF.

V usage is TRBV5-5 and J usage is TRBJ1-2; TRBD1 might be the D (6 bases). Trimming took off 4 bases at V and 4 bases at J, with 23 bases between the two ends. This CDR3 contains 17 residues. Per germline, CDR1 SGHKS and CDR2 YYEKEE (reference sequence). The CDR3 sequence is CASSQRGSGIGTYGYTF. CDR3 bases: TGTGCCAGCAGCCAGAGGGGGTCCGGGATAGGGACCTATGGCTACACCTTC.

On this clonotype: A much bigger clone sits one base away, suggesting this may be a read error. The J gene is TRBJ1-1, the V gene TRBV6-2 or TRBV6-3, with 7 nucleotides matching TRBD1. The CDR3 loop spans 15 amino acids. V trimming: 5 bases; J trimming: 6 bases; junction bases outside the gene matches: 12. Germline V gene lookup returns CDR1 MNHEY and CDR2 SVGEGT. The CDR3 DNA reads as TGTGCCAGCAGTCCGTTAAGACAGGGTTCTTCTGAAGCTTTCTTT. It translates to CASSPLRQGSSEAFF.

Of note for this clonotype: Given the absence of the conserved phenylalanine or tryptophan at the CDR3 end, a read error is likely. The chain couples TRBV10-3 to TRBJ2-3; tentative D call: TRBD1 (5 bases). From germline, CDR1 is ENHRY and CDR2 SYGVKD. The CDR3 loop spans 17 amino acids. V was shortened by 0 bases and J by 5 bases, with 18 bases between the two germline ends. The CDR3 sequence: CAISESRLQGERDTQYL. CDR3 bases: TGTGCCATCAGTGAGTCCCGCTTGCAAGGGGAACGAGATACGCAGTATCTT.

The rearrangement joins TRBV11-3 to TRBJ2-3, with 8 bases identical to TRBD2. There are 15 residues in the CDR3. V was clipped by 5 bases and J by 5 bases; unmatched bases: 9. Germline CDR1 SGHNT, CDR2 YENEEA. This CDR3 reads CASSIGVAGLDTQYF. In DNA, the CDR3 is TGTGCCAGCAGCATAGGAGTAGCGGGACTAGATACGCAGTATTTT.

Turning to this clonotype: A read error may explain this, as a much larger clone is one base away. The rearrangement joins TRBV6-6 to TRBJ1-4; D call uncertain. Germline V gives CDR1 MNHNY, CDR2 SVGAGI (reference sequence). The CDR3 is made up of 16 amino acids. The CDR3 region has the DNA TGTGCCAGCATTTACTCTCTAGCACAGCATAATGAAAAACTGTTTTTT. Encoded protein: CASIYSLAQHNEKLFF.